One sample yielded the 10 T cell receptor beta chains listed below, sequenced in a study of blood T cell repertoires in COVID-19 (dated by TCRdb to between 2020 and 2021). The method was the immunoSEQ multiplex PCR assay. The table was pulled from immuneACCESS by TCRdb, which kept in-frame rearrangements only. Such tables lose some clones; where checked, under half of the loss comes from unresolved V genes, and the rest has no known cause. This sample lists about 130,000 clones; roughly four fifths were detected once. The ten largest account for roughly an eighth of the sample. Source material: peripheral blood. These TCRs come from an older woman with acute or convalescent COVID-19.

CDR3 residues: CASSLRQGPSRETEAFF. The CDR3 DNA is TGTGCCAGCAGCCTAAGACAGGGGCCTTCACGGGAGACTGAAGCTTTCTTT. The chain recombines TRBV5-8 with TRBJ1-1; 8 bases are shared with TRBD1. V gave up 4 bases and J gave up 5 bases; unmatched junction bases: 16. CDR1 SGHTS and CDR2 YDEGEE come from the germline V gene. The CDR3 totals 17 residues.

V and J are TRBV19 and TRBJ1-3; D remains unclear. The V and J ends lost 0 bases and 0 bases respectively, with 9 bases between them. This CDR3 has 16 amino acids. Germline values: CDR1 LNHDA, CDR2 SQIVND (reference sequence). CDR3 residues: CASSIDPQNSGNTIYF. In DNA, the CDR3 is TGTGCCAGTAGTATAGATCCACAGAACTCTGGAAACACCATATATTTT.

The rearrangement links TRBV5-1 to TRBJ2-1; D is uncertain. Per the germline V gene, CDR1 is SGHRS and CDR2 is YFSETQ. V lost 0 bases, J lost 2 bases, and 9 bases lay in between. This CDR3 has 15 residues. CDR3 sequence: CASSLVGQAYNEQFF. CDR3 nucleotide sequence: TGCGCCAGCAGCTTGGTTGGGCAAGCCTACAATGAGCAGTTCTTC.

This chain joins TRBV6-5 and TRBJ1-3; 9 bases agree with TRBD1. V gave up 6 bases and J gave up 4 bases; unmatched junction bases: 7. This CDR3 is built from 15 residues. Germline values: CDR1 MNHEY, CDR2 SVGAGI. The CDR3 DNA reads TGTGCCAGCAGGGAGGACAGGGGTGCGGGAAACACCATATATTTT. This sequence encodes CASREDRGAGNTIYF.

This chain joins TRBV7-9 and TRBJ1-2; D not resolved. Trimming left V 2 bases short and J 6 bases short, with 13 bases between. The CDR3 has 14 amino acids. Per the germline V gene, CDR1 is SEHNR and CDR2 is FQNEAQ (reference sequence). CDR3 region: CASSLFGVSHGYTF. The DNA of the CDR3 is TGTGCCAGCAGCTTATTCGGGGTCTCTCATGGCTACACCTTC.

J is TRBJ1-1 and V is TRBV5-8; D gene ambiguous. The germline CDR1 and CDR2 sequences are SGHTS and YDEGEE. This CDR3 has 14 residues. The V gene lost 2 bases and the J gene lost 3 bases, with 11 bases spanning the gap. CDR3 sequence: CASSLVGFHTEAFF. CDR3 nucleotide sequence: TGTGCCAGCAGCTTAGTCGGGTTCCACACTGAAGCTTTCTTT.

A few counts support this clone. The chain carries TRBV6-5 and TRBJ1-2; 7 nucleotides align to TRBD1. Germline CDR1 is MNHEY and CDR2 is SVGAGI. This CDR3 has 13 amino acids. The J segment lost 4 bases and the V segment lost 6 bases, leaving 5 bases of the junction unmatched. CDR3 loop: CASSGGQFYGYTF. CDR3 nucleotides: TGTGCCAGCAGCGGGGGACAGTTCTATGGCTACACCTTC.

This chain joins TRBV6-4 and TRBJ2-2; D unclear. The germline V gene encodes CDR1 MRHNA and CDR2 SNTAGT. This CDR3 is 14 amino acids long. The ends were cut back, 6 bases at V and 3 bases at J, with 11 bases in the middle. The CDR3 region is CASRPQIYTGELFF. CDR3 bases: TGTGCCAGCAGACCACAGATTTACACCGGGGAGCTGTTTTTT.

A few counts support this clone. The V and J genes are TRBV6-5 and TRBJ2-7, with D possibly being TRBD2 (6 bases). The CDR3 is 13 amino acids. Germline CDR1 reads MNHEY; CDR2 reads SVGAGI. V was trimmed by 11 bases and J by 1 base, leaving 15 bases between them. CDR3 DNA sequence: TGTGCCGCGCGAGAAGGGAGGTCCTACGAGCAGTACTTC. Its protein is CAAREGRSYEQYF.

The rearrangement uses TRBV18 and TRBJ2-2; TRBD1 matches 7 bases. Germline V CDR1 and CDR2: KGHSH, LQKENI. J lost 0 bases, V lost 4 bases, and 8 bases had no gene match. The CDR3 is 17 amino acids. The CDR3 DNA reads as TGTGCCAGCTCACTTCCCGGACAGGTCGCGAACACCGGGGAGCTGTTTTTT. It translates to CASSLPGQVANTGELFF.